The sequence of this TCR beta chain was determined in a study of CD8 T cells in Susac syndrome. Roughly 0.45 to 1 ug RNA was reverse transcribed with random hexamers. Amplification of the TCR beta CDR3 was carried out by immunoSEQ multiplex PCR, which spanned a total of 54 Vbeta and 13 Jbeta segments. MiXCR, run by TCRdb on the immunoSEQ multiplex PCR reads, gives a single entry per CDR3 protein. The sample yields around 280,000 distinct CDR3 sequences, 80% to 90% seen once. This CDR3 region has 15 residues. The V gene lost 5 bases and the J gene lost 0 bases, with 13 bases spanning the gap. Looked up from germline, CDR1 is PRHDT and CDR2 is FYEKMQ (reference sequence). While CD8+ and CD4+ T cells were isolated negatively, TEMRA cells were enriched by FACS.

This sequence was found in a human donor with multiple sclerosis. Specimen: CD8+ T cells from PBMCs. The chain uses TRBV13 and TRBJ1-2; possibly TRBD1 for D (5 bases). The DNA of the CDR3 is TGTGCCAGCAGCCCGGACAACCTAGCTAACTATGGCTACACCTTC. The encoded protein is CASSPDNLANYGYTF.